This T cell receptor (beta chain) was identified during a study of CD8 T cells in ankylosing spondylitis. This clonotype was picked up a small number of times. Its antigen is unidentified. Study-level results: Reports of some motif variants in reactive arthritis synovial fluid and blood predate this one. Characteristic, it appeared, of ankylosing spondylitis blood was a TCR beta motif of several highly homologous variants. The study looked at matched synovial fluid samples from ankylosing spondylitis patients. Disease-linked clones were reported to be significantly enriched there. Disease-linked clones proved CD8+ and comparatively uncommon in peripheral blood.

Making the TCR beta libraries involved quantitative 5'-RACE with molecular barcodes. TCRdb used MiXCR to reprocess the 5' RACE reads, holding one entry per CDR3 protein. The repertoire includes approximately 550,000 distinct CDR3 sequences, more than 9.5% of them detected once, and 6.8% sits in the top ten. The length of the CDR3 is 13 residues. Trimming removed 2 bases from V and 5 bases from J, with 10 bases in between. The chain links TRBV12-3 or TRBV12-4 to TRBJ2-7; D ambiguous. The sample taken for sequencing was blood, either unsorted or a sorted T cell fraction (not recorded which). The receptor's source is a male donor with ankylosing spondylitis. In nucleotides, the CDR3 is TGTGCCAGCAGTTTAACTGGGCTCCACGAGCAGTACTTC. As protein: CASSLTGLHEQYF.